These 27 T cell receptor beta chains were all obtained from the same sample, sequenced in a study of tumor-infiltrating lymphocytes in primary liver carcinoma (dated 2017 in TCRdb). Sequencing was performed on an Illumina HiSeq 2500. Starting from roughly 540 ng total RNA, TCRbeta-specific cDNA was produced by reverse transcription with a constant-region primer and ProtoScript II reverse transcriptase. Construction of the TCRbeta libraries relied on three nested rounds of multiplex PCR, following a slightly modified ARM-PCR procedure. The first two PCR rounds used multiplex TRBV1-TRBV30 forward primers with a Cbeta reverse primer, each for approximately 9 cycles. Starting from the raw public reads, TCRdb applied fastp trimming at Q25, assembled clones with MiXCR and retained in-frame beta chains. CDR3 protein sequences are deduplicated, and each keeps its most common genes and DNA. The sample records about 320,000 distinct CDR3 sequences, around three fifths of which are singletons. Approximately 9% of the sample goes to the ten largest clones.

RNA from unsorted whole blood was extracted with TRIzol reagent, and germline DNA was obtained with the DNeasy Blood & Tissue kit. Specimen: peripheral blood. These receptors originate from a man aged 35 to 55 with primary liver carcinoma and hepatitis B virus infection.

This clonotype appeared many times. The chain carries TRBV14 and TRBJ2-7; either TRBD1 or TRBD2 may supply D (5 bases each). The CDR3 is made up of 15 amino acids. The V and J ends lost 4 bases and 4 bases respectively, with 17 bases between them. CDR1 is SGHDN and CDR2 is FVKESK in the germline V gene. The DNA for the CDR3 is TGTGCCAGCAGCCCCTCGGGACGGAAACTATACGAGCAGTACTTC. Encoded protein: CASSPSGRKLYEQYF.

This clonotype turned up a few times. One base away lies a much larger clone, so this may be a sequencing read error. The chain uses TRBV10-3 and TRBJ2-5; no definite D call. Germline loops: CDR1 ENHRY, CDR2 SYGVKD. The CDR3 consists of 13 residues. Here the CDR3 reads CTISNNRGETQYF. Here the CDR3 DNA reads TGTACCATCAGTAATAACCGAGGCGAGACCCAGTACTTC.

This chain links TRBV6-6 with TRBJ1-6; no clear D gene. The CDR3 has 15 residues. Germline V gene data show CDR1 as MNHNY and CDR2 as SVGAGI (reference sequence). Trimming took off 6 bases at V and 0 bases at J, with 9 bases between the two ends. The CDR3 spells CASRPLDSYNSPLHF. CDR3 in DNA: TGTGCCAGCAGACCCCTTGACTCCTATAATTCACCCCTCCACTTT.

As to this clonotype: This may arise from a read error, as a much more abundant clone is one base away. The V call is TRBV12-3 or TRBV12-4, the J call TRBJ1-3; D is possibly TRBD1 (5 bases). Trimming stripped 1 base from V and 8 bases from J, with 15 bases between. The length of the CDR3 is 15 residues. This CDR3 is CASSLGIRTGDTIYF. CDR3 DNA: TGTGCCAGCAGTTTAGGGATACGTACAGGAGACACCATATATTTT.

In nucleotides, the CDR3 is TGTGCCAGCAACTTGCCGGGACTTCACAACGTCCTGACTTTC. Translation gives CASNLPGLHNVLTF. The V gene is TRBV12-3 or TRBV12-4, the J gene TRBJ2-6, with D perhaps TRBD2 (6 bases). CDR3 length: 14 amino acids. Trimming removed 7 bases from V and 9 bases from J, with 16 bases in between.

Concerning this clonotype itself: A single base separates this from a much larger clone, so it may be a read error. This chain links TRBV4-2 with TRBJ2-7, with a tentative D call TRBD2 (6 bases). Germline CDR1 is LGHNA and CDR2 is YNFKEQ. The CDR3 has 14 amino acids. The CDR3 sequence is CANSFQTSSYEQYF. CDR3 nucleotides: TGTGCCAACAGCTTCCAGACTAGCTCCTACGAGCAGTACTTC.

Concerning this clonotype itself: This may arise from a read error, as a much more abundant clone is one base away. The chain combines TRBV12-3 or TRBV12-4 with TRBJ2-7, with no clear D. The CDR3 contains 13 residues. This chain's CDR3 is CVSSQIDGFEQYF. The CDR3 coding sequence is TGTGTCAGCAGTCAAATTGACGGGTTCGAGCAGTACTTC.

Details on this clonotype: In this CDR3 the conserved last residue, phenylalanine or tryptophan, is missing, so a read error is likely. The V gene is TRBV5-4, the J gene TRBJ2-5, with 7 bases lining up with TRBD1. This CDR3 is 16 amino acids long. With V trimmed by 4 bases and J by 0 bases, 9 bases remained unmatched. The V gene's germline CDR1 is SGHNT and CDR2 YYREEE (reference sequence). CDR3 nucleotides: TGTGCCAGCAGCCCCGGGACAGCGCCTAACCAAGAGACCCAGTACCTC. Encoded protein: CASSPGTAPNQETQYL.

This clonotype came up once. Germline is not matched at one junction end, which may reflect a read error. V gene TRBV5-4 combines with J gene TRBJ1-3, with 8 positions matching TRBD1. Looked up from germline, CDR1 is SGHNT and CDR2 is YYREEE (reference sequence). The CDR3 sequence is 15 residues long. CDR3 DNA: TGTGCCAACAGCTACGGACAGGGTGCTGGAAACACCATATATTTT. It encodes CANSYGQGAGNTIYF.

About this clonotype itself: With a much larger clone just one base away, this may be a read error. This chain uses TRBV6-1 with TRBJ1-2, with D perhaps TRBD1 (5 bases). This CDR3 has 20 residues. The germline V gene has CDR1 MNHNS and CDR2 SASEGT. Trimming removed 3 bases at V and 3 bases at J, with 29 bases between. The CDR3 loop reads CASSDGAKRTHRGTHYGYTF. The CDR3 DNA reads TGTGCCAGCAGTGACGGGGCCAAAAGAACTCACAGAGGCACTCACTATGGCTACACCTTC.

With respect to this clonotype: A read error may be the cause here, since a much bigger clone is one base away. The rearrangement joins TRBV12-3 or TRBV12-4 to TRBJ1-2, with 7 bases aligning to TRBD1. The CDR3 covers 12 residues. The CDR3 bases are TGTGCCAGCAGCAGGGGGAACTATGGCTACATCTTC. As protein: CASSRGNYGYIF.

This clonotype was seen a few times. The chain is built from TRBV6-6 and TRBJ2-2; D could derive from TRBD1 or TRBD2 (6 bases each). There are 15 residues in the CDR3. V was trimmed by 7 bases and J by 0 bases, leaving 12 bases between them. The V gene's germline CDR1 is MNHNY and CDR2 SVGAGI (reference sequence). CDR3: CASTTRGANTGELFF. In nucleotides, the CDR3 is TGTGCCAGCACTACGAGGGGGGCGAACACCGGGGAGCTGTTTTTT.

This clonotype was seen more than once but under ten times. The chain links TRBV12-3 or TRBV12-4 to TRBJ1-1; TRBD1 aligns across 7 bases. V lost 5 bases, J lost 3 bases, and 12 bases stayed unmatched. The CDR3 runs to 16 residues. The DNA for the CDR3 is TGTGCCAGCAGTATTGTCAGGACAGGTATTTACACTGAAGCTTTCTTT. Translation gives CASSIVRTGIYTEAFF.

About this clonotype: Here the CDR3 omits its conserved ending phenylalanine or tryptophan, so a read error is the likely source. The chain joins TRBV12-3 or TRBV12-4 to TRBJ1-2, with D perhaps matching TRBD1 (6 bases). V was pared by 7 bases and J by 3 bases, with 15 bases between. The CDR3 spans 14 residues. The CDR3 spells CASTSGGEDYGYTL. The CDR3 DNA is TGTGCCAGCACCTCGGGGGGCGAGGACTATGGCTACACCTTA.

To note about this clonotype: A clone one base away is much larger, so this may be a read error. This rearrangement joins TRBV29-1 to TRBJ2-2; D uncertain. V was pared by 4 bases and J by 4 bases, with 10 bases between. Germline V gene lookup returns CDR1 SQVTM and CDR2 ANQGSEA. The CDR3 extends over 13 amino acids. The CDR3 here is CSVGAGITGELFF. The CDR3 region has the DNA TGCAGCGTTGGGGCAGGAATCACCGGGGAGCTGTTTTTT.

This clonotype has ten or more counts. The chain is built from TRBV12-3 or TRBV12-4 and TRBJ1-6; TRBD1 agrees at 7 bases. The trim removed 6 bases at V and 6 bases at J, leaving 2 bases unmatched. CDR3 size: 13 residues. The CDR3 loop reads CASRTGPNSPLHF. For the CDR3, the DNA is TGTGCCAGCAGGACAGGGCCTAATTCACCCCTCCACTTT.

This chain uses TRBV28 with TRBJ2-1; 10 bases map to TRBD2. Germline CDR1 reads MDHEN; CDR2 reads SYDVKM. Germline trimming cut 11 bases from V and 9 bases from J; bases unmatched to any gene: 10. The CDR3 runs 13 residues. Written as DNA, the CDR3 is TGTGCCTGCAAAACTAGCGGGATAGGTGAGCAGTTCTTC. This gives the protein CACKTSGIGEQFF.

Remarks on this clonotype: Just one base apart from a much larger clone, this may be a read error. The V gene is TRBV29-1, the J gene TRBJ2-2; possibly TRBD2 for D (5 bases). The V gene's germline CDR1 is SQVTM and CDR2 ANQGSEA. CDR3 length equals 14 residues. CDR3 loop: CSVGPLASTGELLF. DNA of the CDR3: TGCAGCGTTGGGCCTCTCGCGTCGACCGGGGAGCTGTTATTT.

Points on this clonotype: A much larger clone differs by one base, so this may be a read error. The J gene is TRBJ2-5, the V gene TRBV4-3, with 7 positions matching TRBD2. From germline, CDR1 is LGHNA and CDR2 YSLEER. This CDR3 has 18 amino acids. CDR3 nucleotide sequence: TGCGCCAGAAGCCAAGATTCCGGGGGGACCAAGTACCAAGAGACCCAGTACTTC. Translated, it gives CARSQDSGGTKYQETQYF.

This clonotype turned up a few times. The chain has TRBV6-5 and TRBJ2-2, with D maybe TRBD2 (6 bases). This CDR3 has 15 residues. Trimming removed 5 bases at V and 8 bases at J, with 18 bases between. Germline-derived CDR1 and CDR2 are MNHEY and SVGAGI. CDR3 coding DNA: TGTGCCAGCAGTACGAAACCGCGAGGGAGGGGGGAGCTGTTTTTT. Residues: CASSTKPRGRGELFF.

The chain employs TRBV29-1 and TRBJ2-1; D is undetermined. The CDR3 runs to 12 residues. CDR1 SQVTM and CDR2 ANQGSEA come from the germline V gene. CDR3 in amino acids: CNFEETNNEQFF. As DNA, the CDR3 is TGCAACTTTGAAGAGACCAATAATGAGCAGTTCTTC.

The CDR3 region has the DNA TGTGCCAGCAAAGGGATTAGCGGCCGCACAGATACGCAGTATTTT. It encodes CASKGISGRTDTQYF. The gene calls are TRBV6-1 and TRBJ2-3; a weak D match, TRBD2 (6 bases). The CDR3 sequence is 15 residues long. V was clipped by 7 bases and J by 1 base, with 15 bases between them. Germline loops: CDR1 MNHNS, CDR2 SASEGT.

This clonotype was detected only a few times. The V call is TRBV5-6, the J call TRBJ1-5; D may be TRBD1 (6 bases). The CDR3 sequence is 14 residues long. The germline V and J ends were trimmed by 4 bases and 1 base, with 9 bases remaining between them. The germline V gene encodes CDR1 SGHDT and CDR2 YYEEEE. The CDR3 here is CASSVTGSNQPQHF. DNA for the CDR3: TGTGCCAGCAGCGTTACAGGGAGCAATCAGCCCCAGCATTTT.

To note about this clonotype: An end of the junction does not agree with germline; a read error may underlie this. The chain uses TRBV5-6 and TRBJ2-5; 10 nucleotides align to TRBD2. The CDR3 contains 15 residues. Germline values: CDR1 SGHDT, CDR2 YYEEEE. The CDR3 coding sequence is TGTGCCAGCAGCTTGGTAGCGGGAGGACAAGATACCCAGTACTTC. The encoded protein is CASSLVAGGQDTQYF.

The chain uses TRBV5-4 and TRBJ1-2; 7 bases map to TRBD1. J was trimmed by 5 bases and V by 6 bases; bases with no gene match: 7. The CDR3 has 13 residues. The V gene's germline CDR1 is SGHNT and CDR2 YYREEE (reference sequence). CDR3 sequence: CASKDRDYYGYTF. As DNA, the CDR3 is TGTGCCAGCAAAGACAGGGATTATTATGGCTACACCTTC.

This clonotype has at least ten counts. The CDR3 region is CASSQGSAGADTQYF. CDR3 coding DNA: TGTGCCAGCAGCCAAGGGTCCGCAGGCGCAGATACGCAGTATTTT. The chain joins TRBV4-2 to TRBJ2-3; D not resolved. The CDR3 consists of 15 residues. Germline values: CDR1 LGHNA, CDR2 YNFKEQ. Deletions cut 1 base from V and 4 bases from J, with 12 bases between.

A single count supports this clonotype. This clone may be a read error of a much larger clone one base away. This chain connects TRBV12-3 or TRBV12-4 to TRBJ1-5, with D possibly matching TRBD1 (6 bases). There are 14 residues in the CDR3. CDR3 DNA sequence: TGTACCAGCAGTTTGTCAGGGGACCATCAGCCCCAGCATTTT. Protein: CTSSLSGDHQPQHF.